The 26 T cell receptor beta chains presented below share a single source sample, sequenced in a study of T-cell reconstitution after alpha-beta-depleted transplantation in children. A TCRbeta library incorporating unique molecular identifiers was prepared. MiXCR was run by TCRdb on the PCR reads, yielding one entry per CDR3 protein. The data show 100,000 to 120,000 distinct CDR3 sequences, 10% seen once. The sample in question was PBMCs from the stem cell graft donor, obtained from the stem cell graft. The receptor set was obtained from a human donor who donated a stem cell graft to a child with acute lymphoblastic leukemia.

With regard to this clonotype: A read error may be the cause here, since a much bigger clone is one base away. The chain has TRBV20-1 and TRBJ2-6, with TRBD2 as a possible D gene (5 bases). The CDR3 consists of 13 residues. Looked up from germline, CDR1 is DFQATT and CDR2 is SNEGSKA (reference sequence). V lost 8 bases and J lost 6, with 14 bases in between. In nucleotides, the CDR3 is TGCAGTTTCGAGGGCGCCGCGGCCAACGTCCTGACTTTC. Residues: CSFEGAAANVLTF.

This clonotype showed up many times. The J gene is TRBJ1-4, the V gene TRBV20-1, with TRBD1 matching 7 bases. Germline V gene lookup returns CDR1 DFQATT and CDR2 SNEGSKA (reference sequence). This CDR3 has 14 amino acids. Trimming cost V 5 bases and J 7 bases; bases outside gene matches: 10. CDR3 residues: CSAGGTAGGEKLFF. The CDR3 region has the DNA TGCAGTGCTGGGGGGACAGCCGGTGGTGAAAAACTGTTTTTT.

This clonotype has at least ten counts. The chain is built from TRBV20-1 and TRBJ1-1; D not resolved. Germline lookup yields CDR1 DFQATT and CDR2 SNEGSKA (reference sequence). The V gene lost 5 bases and the J gene lost 0 bases, with 4 bases spanning the gap. The CDR3 length is 11 residues. This CDR3 reads CSAQVNTEAFF. The CDR3 nucleotides read TGCAGTGCTCAGGTGAACACTGAAGCTTTCTTT.

The J gene is TRBJ2-6, the V gene TRBV4-3; no firm D call. The CDR3 extends over 16 amino acids. V was shortened by 5 bases and J by 0 bases, with 11 bases between the two germline ends. Germline V gives CDR1 LGHNA, CDR2 YSLEER. The CDR3 sequence is CASSSRMGSGANVLTF. The CDR3 region has the DNA TGCGCCAGCAGCTCTAGAATGGGCTCTGGGGCCAACGTCCTGACTTTC.

This clonotype was observed many times. The J gene is TRBJ2-7, the V gene TRBV4-2, with D maybe TRBD2 (6 bases). The CDR3 extends over 17 amino acids. Germline loops: CDR1 LGHNA, CDR2 YNFKEQ. Trimming pared 0 bases from V and 3 bases from J, leaving 18 bases between. The CDR3 sequence: CASSQDRRDGRGYEQYF. CDR3 DNA: TGTGCCAGCAGCCAAGATCGGCGTGACGGGAGAGGCTACGAGCAGTACTTC.

Many counts were recorded for this clonotype. This chain uses TRBV29-1 with TRBJ1-2; D unresolved. The germline CDR1 and CDR2 sequences are SQVTM and ANQGSEA. The CDR3 spans 12 residues. V shed 3 bases and J shed 7 bases, with 12 bases lying between them. DNA of the CDR3: TGCAGCGTTGATTGGGCAGTGGTTGGCTACACCTTC. It specifies CSVDWAVVGYTF.

This clonotype was observed at least ten times. This chain links TRBV7-9 with TRBJ2-2; D gene ambiguous. This CDR3 is built from 15 residues. The germline gives CDR1 SEHNR, CDR2 FQNEAQ (reference sequence). Trimming took 2 bases from V and 2 from J, leaving 9 bases between them. The CDR3 DNA follows: TGTGCCAGCAGCTTAAGAGAGGCTAACACCGGGGAGCTGTTTTTT. Translating it yields CASSLREANTGELFF.

V gene TRBV7-4 combines with J gene TRBJ1-1; 7 bases are shared with TRBD1. The CDR3 sequence is 17 residues long. Germline loops: CDR1 SGHVT, CDR2 SQSDAQ. After removal of 10 bases from V and 6 bases from J, the junction contained 23 bases not matched to a gene. The CDR3 DNA reads TGTGCCACCTGCCACCGAAGTGGAAGACAGGGATATCCTGAAGCTTTCTTT. Protein product: CATCHRSGRQGYPEAFF.

Details on this clonotype: This may be a read error, as it is one base from a much larger clone. This sequence joins TRBV5-5 and TRBJ2-3, with D perhaps TRBD2 (6 bases). Germline CDR1 reads SGHKS; CDR2 reads YYEKEE (reference sequence). CDR3 size: 13 residues. The CDR3 DNA sequence: TGTGCCATCAGCCGCCCGGGGGAAGATACGCAGTATTTT. Translated: CAISRPGEDTQYF.

This clonotype came up many times. The chain links TRBV5-1 to TRBJ1-1; D perhaps matches TRBD1 (5 bases). The CDR3 consists of 13 residues. Germline lookup yields CDR1 SGHRS and CDR2 YFSETQ. The ends were cut back, 2 bases at V and 4 bases at J, with 9 bases in the middle. The CDR3 reads CASSFRQGTEAFF. The CDR3, as DNA: TGCGCCAGCAGCTTTAGGCAGGGCACTGAAGCTTTCTTT.

This chain uses TRBV30 with TRBJ1-1; D is uncertain. The V gene's germline CDR1 is GTSNPN and CDR2 SVGIG (reference sequence). The length of the CDR3 is 14 residues. Trimming took off 1 base at V and 1 base at J, with 10 bases between the two ends. CDR3 residues: CAWSEALPNTEAFF. The CDR3 bases are TGTGCCTGGAGTGAGGCCCTGCCGAACACTGAAGCTTTCTTT. Full variable domain (remainder filled in from reference TRBV30 and TRBJ1-1): SQTIHQWPATLVQPVGSPLSLECTVEGTSNPNLYWYRQAAGRGLQLLFYSVGIGQISSEVPQNLSASRPQDRQFILSSKKLLLSDSGFYLCAWSEALPNTEAFFGQGTRLTVV.

This clonotype was seen at least ten times. The chain combines TRBV29-1 with TRBJ2-1; either TRBD1 or TRBD2 may fit D (5 bases each). Trimming left V 6 bases short and J 0 bases short, with 9 bases between. This CDR3 spans 13 amino acids. Germline CDR1 reads SQVTM; CDR2 reads ANQGSEA. The DNA of the CDR3 is TGCAGCGTACGAGGGGACTCCTACAATGAGCAGTTCTTC. Protein product: CSVRGDSYNEQFF.

In its sample, this clonotype was seen many times. The genes are TRBV11-3 and TRBJ2-1, with TRBD2 matching 7 bases. The CDR3 covers 18 residues. CDR1 is SGHNT and CDR2 is YENEEA in the germline V gene. V lost 2 bases to trimming and J lost 8 bases; unmatched junction nucleotides: 18. The CDR3 DNA is TGTGCCAGCAGCTTAATTATGGGAGCGGGGACCCCTTTGGATGAGCAGTTCTTC. This gives the protein CASSLIMGAGTPLDEQFF. Using reference TRBV11-3 and TRBJ2-1 for the parts outside the CDR3, the full variable domain is EAGVVQSPRYKIIEKKQPVAFWCNPISGHNTLYWYLQNLGQGPELLIRYENEEAVDDSQLPKDRFSAERLKGVDSTLKIQPAELGDSAVYLCASSLIMGAGTPLDEQFFGPGTRLTVL.

The table lists this clonotype with many counts. CDR3 in amino acids: CSVEGWTGGTDTQYF. CDR3 DNA sequence: TGCAGCGTTGAAGGTTGGACAGGGGGCACAGATACGCAGTATTTT. The V and J genes are TRBV29-1 and TRBJ2-3, with 9 positions matching TRBD1. CDR1 and CDR2 (germline): SQVTM, ANQGSEA. The trim removed 1 base at V and 1 base at J, leaving 3 bases unmatched. The CDR3 spans 15 residues.

This clonotype has at least ten counts. The chain recombines TRBV5-1 with TRBJ2-7; D is unclear. With 1 base removed from V and 5 bases from J, the gap between germline ends came to 10 bases. Germline CDR1 is SGHRS and CDR2 is YFSETQ. The CDR3 covers 13 residues. The CDR3 sequence: CASSLSRINEQYF. CDR3 in DNA: TGCGCCAGCAGCTTGAGTAGAATCAACGAGCAGTACTTC.

This clonotype was detected ten times or more. The V call is TRBV19, the J call TRBJ2-6; 9 nucleotides agree with TRBD1. This CDR3 is built from 19 residues. J was trimmed by 1 base and V by 4 bases; bases with no gene match: 11. CDR1 is LNHDA, CDR2 SQIVND, per germline (reference sequence). CDR3 sequence (DNA): TGTGCCAGTAGTACTTATGGACAGGGGTTTTCTTCTGGGGCCAACGTCCTGACTTTC. Translating gives CASSTYGQGFSSGANVLTF.

This clonotype was observed at least ten times. This sequence joins TRBV6-2 or TRBV6-3 and TRBJ1-1, with 7 bases fitting TRBD1. CDR3 size: 15 residues. V dropped 8 bases and J dropped 0; count of bases not matched to a gene: 9. CDR1 MNHEY and CDR2 SVGEGT come from the germline V gene. DNA for the CDR3: TGTGCCAGCGAAAGACAGGGAAGGTTGAACACTGAAGCTTTCTTT. Translated: CASERQGRLNTEAFF.

There are many counts of this clonotype. The genes are TRBV5-1 and TRBJ2-5; either TRBD1 or TRBD2 may fit D (5 bases each). CDR1 and CDR2 (germline): SGHRS, YFSETQ. CDR3 length equals 12 residues. Trimming shortened V by 7 bases and J by 2 bases, and 9 bases separated the two germline ends. The CDR3 protein is CASRGDQETQYF. As DNA, the CDR3 is TGCGCCAGCCGAGGGGATCAAGAGACCCAGTACTTC.

Judged by abundance, this clonotype is medium-sized (0.01 to 0.1%). The chain joins TRBV5-1 to TRBJ2-2, with D uncertain. Trimming took 0 bases from V and 7 from J, leaving 10 bases between them. The CDR3 covers 14 residues. CDR1 is SGHRS, CDR2 YFSETQ, per germline. CDR3 DNA: TGCGCCAGCAGCTTGGATCCCAGGAACGGGGAGCTGTTTTTT. Protein product: CASSLDPRNGELFF.

The sample holds many counts of this clonotype. The chain employs TRBV18 and TRBJ1-5; 9 bases align to TRBD1. Looked up from germline, CDR1 is KGHSH and CDR2 is LQKENI. V gave up 3 bases and J gave up 5 bases; unmatched junction bases: 8. This CDR3 is built from 16 residues. The chain's CDR3 is CASSPTEDRGDQPQHF. The DNA of the CDR3 is TGTGCCAGCTCACCCACTGAGGACAGGGGAGATCAGCCCCAGCATTTT.

The chain combines TRBV18 with TRBJ2-7; 12 bases are shared with TRBD1. This CDR3 is 16 amino acids long. Per germline, CDR1 KGHSH and CDR2 LQKENI. V lost 3 bases and J lost 4; bases outside the gene matches: 7. The CDR3: CASSPNRDRGLYEQYF. CDR3 coding DNA: TGTGCCAGCTCACCTAACCGGGACAGGGGGCTGTACGAGCAGTACTTC.

This clonotype has ten or more counts. The chain has TRBV12-5 and TRBJ2-3; 9 positions agree with TRBD2. CDR1 is LGHNT, CDR2 FRNRAP, per germline. V lost 1 base, J lost 2 bases, and 7 bases stayed unmatched. The CDR3 sequence is 17 residues long. This chain's CDR3 is CASGLGIAGAYTDTQYF. DNA for the CDR3: TGTGCTAGTGGTTTGGGGATAGCGGGGGCTTACACAGATACGCAGTATTTT. Using reference TRBV12-5 and TRBJ2-3 for the parts outside the CDR3, the full variable domain is DARVTQTPRHKVTEMGQEVTMRCQPILGHNTVFWYRQTMMQGLELLAYFRNRAPLDDSGMPKDRFSAEMPDATLATLKIQPSEPRDSAVYFCASGLGIAGAYTDTQYFGPGTRLTVL.

This clonotype was observed many times. CDR3 amino acids: CASSLSQNTEAFF. Written as DNA, the CDR3 is TGCGCCAGCAGCTTGAGTCAGAACACTGAAGCTTTCTTT. The chain uses TRBV5-1 and TRBJ1-1; D uncertain. Germline V CDR1 and CDR2: SGHRS, YFSETQ. The CDR3 is 13 residues long. V was pared by 1 base and J by 1 base, with 5 bases between.

This clonotype appeared many times. V gene TRBV4-1 combines with J gene TRBJ1-4, with 11 bases aligning to TRBD1. The CDR3 has 17 residues. CDR1 MGHRA and CDR2 YSYEKL come from the germline V gene. J was trimmed by 2 bases and V by 5 bases; bases with no gene match: 7. The CDR3 sequence: CASSFGDRGATNEKLFF. In DNA form, the CDR3 reads TGCGCCAGCAGCTTCGGGGACAGGGGGGCCACTAATGAAAAACTGTTTTTT.

The CDR3: CASSGGTGGETQYF. The DNA for the CDR3 is TGTGCCAGCAGCGGTGGGACAGGGGGAGAGACCCAGTACTTC. This chain connects TRBV7-2 to TRBJ2-5, with TRBD1 matching over 11 bases. The germline V gene encodes CDR1 SGHTA and CDR2 FQGNSA. Trimming at V came to 5 bases and at J to 4 bases, leaving 3 bases not matched to a gene. CDR3 length: 14 residues.

This clonotype was observed many times. V is TRBV5-1 and J is TRBJ1-1; perhaps TRBD1 as D (6 bases). This CDR3 comprises 16 residues. Trimming cost V 1 base and J 1 base, with 14 bases left between them. The germline V gene encodes CDR1 SGHRS and CDR2 YFSETQ. The CDR3 region is CASSLTTGWGNTEAFF. The CDR3 DNA follows: TGCGCCAGCAGCTTGACTACAGGGTGGGGGAACACTGAAGCTTTCTTT.